This T cell receptor beta chain was identified in a study of Graves' ophthalmopathy and Graves' hyperthyroidism. Study-wide results and limits: Most expanded clonotypes from thyroid (those above 0.001 frequency) were also found in blood.

This clonotype was seen many times. The antigen remains unidentified. Germline V gene lookup returns CDR1 DFQATT and CDR2 SNEGSKA (reference sequence). The CDR3 runs to 13 residues. V lost 3 bases and J 3 bases, leaving 11 bases between the germline ends. The TCR beta CDR3 regions underwent amplification from RNA transcripts. The first-round RT-PCR employed HTBI primers together with the Qiagen OneStep RT-PCR kit. A multiplex PCR was then performed as the second round. TCRdb fed the multiplex PCR reads into MiXCR, producing one record per CDR3 protein. The sample contains over a million distinct CDR3 sequences, about 40% of which appear only once.

The chain couples TRBV20-1 to TRBJ1-1, with D unclear. Sequencing input: peripheral blood or thyroid tissue (not recorded which). The clonotype comes from an adult man with Graves' hyperthyroidism. The CDR3 sequence is CSASAGADTEAFF. CDR3 DNA sequence: TGCAGTGCTAGCGCTGGTGCGGACACTGAAGCTTTCTTT.